Reported below is one TCR beta chain. The antigen remains unidentified. As every portion of the isolated RNA was reverse transcribed, the sequencing read expressed TCRB transcripts. Clones were read by immunoSEQ multiplex PCR, and TCRdb kept only the in-frame ones, dropping some. This table has some 410,000 clones, over 11% appearing once. This sample was taken from a study of beta chain features in type 1 diabetes. Broader study findings: The naive, central memory and Treg TCRB repertoires looked more alike in patients than they did in healthy donors. More deletions and fewer insertions at VDJ junctions were seen in type 1 diabetes patients.

Germline loops: CDR1 MGHDK, CDR2 SYGVNS. Deletions cut 1 base from V and 4 bases from J, with 13 bases between. This CDR3 is built from 15 residues. This sequence originates from a man aged 25-45 years in good health. Sequencing was carried out using naive CD4+ T cells from blood. The rearrangement links TRBV25-1 to TRBJ1-2, with a weak D call TRBD1 (5 bases). DNA of the CDR3: TGTGCCAGCAGTGAATTCGGGGGAACGGGCTATGGCTACACCTTC. As protein: CASSEFGGTGYGYTF.